This TCR beta chain was obtained from a study of blood T cell repertoires in COVID-19. Authors' processing steps: Reference gene primer amplification in the assay estimated nucleated cell counts. This table comes from immunoSEQ multiplex PCR, and its TCRdb copy is limited to in-frame clones, with some not included. V and J calls and clone size follow that table, whereas D and trimming were derived from the DNA. The table has tens of thousands of clones, 80% to 90% seen once. Cohorts were assigned according to the clinical history that participants reported. V gave up 1 base and J gave up 2 bases, with 8 bases separating them. The CDR3 totals 14 residues. The germline V gene encodes CDR1 LGHDT and CDR2 YNNKEL (reference sequence).

The receptor was derived from a woman aged 40 to 55 with acute COVID-19. The sequencing input was PBMCs or T cells enriched from blood (not recorded which). The chain carries TRBV3-1 (or the pseudogene TRBV3-2) and TRBJ1-2, with TRBD1 as a possible D gene (5 bases). Written as DNA, the CDR3 is TGTGCCAGCAGCCAAGGTCCAGGGAACTATGGCTACACCTTC. Protein: CASSQGPGNYGYTF.